These 10 T cell receptor beta chains were sequenced from one sample in a study of blood T cells in healthy people across ages. Sample-barcoded 5' priming and a J-beta primer mix drove a second PCR of about 7 to 11 cycles. TCRdb itself ran the 5' RACE reads through MiXCR, one entry per CDR3 protein. The data hold about 2 million distinct CDR3 sequences, with around half observed a single time. Material for sequencing was blood. These receptors were obtained from a woman between 40 and 50 years old in good health.

V gene TRBV7-9 combines with J gene TRBJ2-1; D is ambiguous. Trimming left V 0 bases short and J 5 bases short, with 2 bases between. Germline V gene lookup returns CDR1 SEHNR and CDR2 FQNEAQ (reference sequence). CDR3 length: 12 amino acids. As DNA, the CDR3 is TGTGCCAGCAGCTTAGCCCACAATGAGCAGTTCTTC. This translates into CASSLAHNEQFF.

The chain recombines TRBV27 with TRBJ2-3; 7 nucleotides align to TRBD1. V was pared by 5 bases and J by 2 bases, with 10 bases of the junction left unmatched. Germline values: CDR1 MNHEY, CDR2 SMNVEV (reference sequence). The CDR3 spans 16 residues. This chain's CDR3 is CASSPHRTGFTDTQYF. DNA for the CDR3: TGTGCCAGCAGTCCCCATCGGACAGGATTCACAGATACGCAGTATTTT.

This clonotype was recorded at least ten times. The DNA for the CDR3 is TGTGCCAGCAGCCTGGGGAGGACCCAGTACTTC. Amino acid sequence: CASSLGRTQYF. V usage is TRBV12-3 or TRBV12-4 and J usage is TRBJ2-5, with D possibly matching TRBD2 (5 bases). Trimming removed 6 bases from V and 7 bases from J, with 9 bases in between. The CDR3 length is 11 residues.

J is TRBJ1-1 and V is TRBV5-1; D gene uncertain. The germline CDR1 and CDR2 sequences are SGHRS and YFSETQ. This CDR3 is 14 amino acids long. V lost 0 bases and J lost 0, with 6 bases in between. The DNA for the CDR3 is TGCGCCAGCAGCTTGGGGCACATGAACACTGAAGCTTTCTTT. Translated, it gives CASSLGHMNTEAFF.

This clonotype came up a few times. The chain carries TRBV4-2 and TRBJ2-7; D may match TRBD1 or TRBD2 (5 bases each). Looked up from germline, CDR1 is LGHNA and CDR2 is YNFKEQ. CDR3 length equals 15 residues. Trimming took off 0 bases at V and 0 bases at J, with 9 bases between the two ends. In nucleotides, the CDR3 is TGTGCCAGCAGCCAAGACGAGGGGAGCTCCTACGAGCAGTACTTC. Encoded protein: CASSQDEGSSYEQYF.

The gene calls are TRBV12-3 or TRBV12-4 and TRBJ2-3, with 7 bases aligning to TRBD1. The J segment lost 0 bases and the V segment lost 5 bases, leaving 14 bases of the junction unmatched. This CDR3 is 18 amino acids long. The CDR3, as DNA: TGTGCCAGCAGTCCGGGGACAGAAGTAAGACTTAGCACAGATACGCAGTATTTT. As protein: CASSPGTEVRLSTDTQYF.

A word on this clonotype: The junction departs from germline at one end; a sequencing error may be responsible. The J gene is TRBJ2-1, the V gene TRBV7-9; 7 bases map to TRBD2. The CDR3 has 14 amino acids. The germline gives CDR1 SEHNR, CDR2 FQNEAQ (reference sequence). CDR3 coding DNA: TGTACCAGCAGCTTAGCGGGCACGTACAATGAGCAGTTCTTC. This sequence encodes CTSSLAGTYNEQFF.

The rearrangement joins TRBV5-6 to TRBJ2-7; 10 bases map to TRBD1. The J call is doubtful: the DNA matches TRBJ2-5 better. The CDR3 loop spans 16 amino acids. Germline CDR1 is SGHDT and CDR2 is YYEEEE. The CDR3 spells CASSEQTGGSLETQYF. CDR3 DNA: TGTGCCAGCAGCGAGCAGACAGGGGGCTCGCTCGAGACCCAGTACTTC.

This clonotype was seen a few times. The chain joins TRBV4-2 to TRBJ1-1; D gene uncertain. V was cut by 2 bases and J by 8 bases, with 6 bases left in between. The CDR3 consists of 11 residues. Germline-derived CDR1 and CDR2 are LGHNA and YNFKEQ. The CDR3 is CASSQFGEAFF. CDR3 bases: TGTGCCAGCAGCCAATTTGGGGAAGCTTTCTTT.

This clonotype was counted a few times. This chain links TRBV12-3 or TRBV12-4 with TRBJ1-6; D remains ambiguous. Trimming took off 3 bases at V and 9 bases at J, with 12 bases between the two ends. The CDR3 is made up of 14 amino acids. As DNA, the CDR3 is TGTGCCAGCAGTTTTTGGGGAGGTGGTTCACCCCTCCACTTT. It codes for CASSFWGGGSPLHF.